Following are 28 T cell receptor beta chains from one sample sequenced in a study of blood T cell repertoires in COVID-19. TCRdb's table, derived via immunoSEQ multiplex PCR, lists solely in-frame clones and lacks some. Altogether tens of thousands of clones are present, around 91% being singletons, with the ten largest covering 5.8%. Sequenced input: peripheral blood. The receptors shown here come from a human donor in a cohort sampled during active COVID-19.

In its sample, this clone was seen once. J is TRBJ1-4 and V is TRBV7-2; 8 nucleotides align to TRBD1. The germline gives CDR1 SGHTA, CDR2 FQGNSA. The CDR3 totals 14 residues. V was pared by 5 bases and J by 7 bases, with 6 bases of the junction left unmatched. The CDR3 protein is CASSPRGRIEKLFF. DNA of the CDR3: TGTGCCAGCAGCCCCAGGGGGCGCATTGAAAAACTGTTTTTT.

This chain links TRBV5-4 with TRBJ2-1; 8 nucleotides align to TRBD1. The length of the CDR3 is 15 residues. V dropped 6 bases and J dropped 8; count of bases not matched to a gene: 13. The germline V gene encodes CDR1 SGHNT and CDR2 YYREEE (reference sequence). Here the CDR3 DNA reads TGTGCCAGCACGGCGGTCGCAGGGGGCACCGATGAGCAGTTCTTC. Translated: CASTAVAGGTDEQFF.

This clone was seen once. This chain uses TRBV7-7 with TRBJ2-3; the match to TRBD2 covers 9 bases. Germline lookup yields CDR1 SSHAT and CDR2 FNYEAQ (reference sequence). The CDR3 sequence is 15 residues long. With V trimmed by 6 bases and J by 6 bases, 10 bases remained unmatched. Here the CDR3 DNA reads TGTGCCAGCAGTTCGGGACTAGCTCCTACGGATACGCAGTATTTT. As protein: CASSSGLAPTDTQYF.

The CDR3 nucleotides are TGCGCCAGCAGCTTGAGACAGGCCTACAATGAGCAGTTCTTC. Residues: CASSLRQAYNEQFF. The rearrangement joins TRBV5-1 to TRBJ2-1; weak D call: TRBD1 (6 bases). The CDR3 extends over 14 amino acids. Trimming took off 1 base at V and 2 bases at J, with 7 bases between the two ends. CDR1 is SGHRS and CDR2 is YFSETQ in the germline V gene.

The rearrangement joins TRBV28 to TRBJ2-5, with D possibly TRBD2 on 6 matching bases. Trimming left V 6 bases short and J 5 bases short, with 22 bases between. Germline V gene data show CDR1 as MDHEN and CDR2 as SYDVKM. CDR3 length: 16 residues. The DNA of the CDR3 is TGTGCCAGCAGCACCTTGGGGAGCGGGCAAGGGGAGACCCAGTACTTC. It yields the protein CASSTLGSGQGETQYF.

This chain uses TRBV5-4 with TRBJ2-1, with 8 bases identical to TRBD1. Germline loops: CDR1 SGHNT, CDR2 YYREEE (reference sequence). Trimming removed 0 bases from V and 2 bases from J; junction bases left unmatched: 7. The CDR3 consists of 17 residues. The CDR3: CASSLGIQGAAYNEQFF. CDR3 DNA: TGTGCCAGCAGCTTGGGAATTCAGGGGGCCGCCTACAATGAGCAGTTCTTC.

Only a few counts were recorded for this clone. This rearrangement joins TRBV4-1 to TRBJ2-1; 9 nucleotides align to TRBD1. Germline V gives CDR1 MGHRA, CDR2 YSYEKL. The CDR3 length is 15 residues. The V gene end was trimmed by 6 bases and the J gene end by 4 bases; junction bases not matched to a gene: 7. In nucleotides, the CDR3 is TGCGCCAGCAGGACAGGGGGGTTCTCTTACAATGAGCAGTTCTTC. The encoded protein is CASRTGGFSYNEQFF.

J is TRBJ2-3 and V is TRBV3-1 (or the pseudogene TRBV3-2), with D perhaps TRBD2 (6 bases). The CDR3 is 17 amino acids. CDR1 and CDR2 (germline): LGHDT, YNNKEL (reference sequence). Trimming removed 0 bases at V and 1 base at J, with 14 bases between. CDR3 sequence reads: CASSQEGRGGGTDTQYF. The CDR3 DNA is TGTGCCAGCAGCCAAGAGGGTAGGGGCGGGGGCACAGATACGCAGTATTTT.

DNA for the CDR3: TGTGCCAGCAGCTCCTCCTGGGGGACAGGTGAAGCTTTCTTT. Translation: CASSSSWGTGEAFF. The rearrangement joins TRBV6-4 to TRBJ1-1; TRBD1 matches 8 bases. The trim removed 6 bases at V and 7 bases at J, leaving 10 bases unmatched. The CDR3 consists of 14 residues. The germline V gene encodes CDR1 MRHNA and CDR2 SNTAGT.

The CDR3: CASSATTGYQETQYF. In DNA, the CDR3 is TGTGCCAGCAGCGCCACGACAGGGTACCAAGAGACCCAGTACTTC. The genes are TRBV7-9 and TRBJ2-5; 7 bases align to TRBD1. CDR1 is SEHNR and CDR2 is FQNEAQ in the germline V gene (reference sequence). There are 15 residues in the CDR3. The V and J ends lost 5 bases and 0 bases, in that order; junction bases with no gene match: 6.

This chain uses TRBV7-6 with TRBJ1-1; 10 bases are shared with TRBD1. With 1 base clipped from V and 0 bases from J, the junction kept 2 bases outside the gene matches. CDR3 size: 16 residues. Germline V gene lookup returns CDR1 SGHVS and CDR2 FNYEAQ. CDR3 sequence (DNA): TGTGCCAGCAGCTTAGGGACAGGGGGGATGAACACTGAAGCTTTCTTT. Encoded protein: CASSLGTGGMNTEAFF.

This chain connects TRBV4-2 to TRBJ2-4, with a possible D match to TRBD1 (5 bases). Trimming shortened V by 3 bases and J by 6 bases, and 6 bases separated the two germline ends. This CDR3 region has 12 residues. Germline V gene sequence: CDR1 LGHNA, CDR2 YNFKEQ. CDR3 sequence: CASSHQGNIQYF. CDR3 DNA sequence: TGTGCCAGCAGCCACCAGGGAAACATTCAGTACTTC.

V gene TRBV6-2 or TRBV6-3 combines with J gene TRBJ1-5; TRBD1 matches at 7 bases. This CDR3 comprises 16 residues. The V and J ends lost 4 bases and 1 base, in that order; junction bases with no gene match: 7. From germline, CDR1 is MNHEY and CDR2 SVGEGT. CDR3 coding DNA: TGTGCCAGCAGTTCACGACAGGGTAGGAGCAATCAGCCCCAGCATTTT. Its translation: CASSSRQGRSNQPQHF.

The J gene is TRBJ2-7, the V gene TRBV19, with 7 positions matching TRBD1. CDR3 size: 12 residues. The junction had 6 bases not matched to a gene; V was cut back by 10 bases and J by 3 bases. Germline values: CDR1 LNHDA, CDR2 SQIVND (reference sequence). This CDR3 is CATADRDYEQYF. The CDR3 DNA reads TGTGCCACCGCAGACAGGGACTACGAGCAGTACTTC.

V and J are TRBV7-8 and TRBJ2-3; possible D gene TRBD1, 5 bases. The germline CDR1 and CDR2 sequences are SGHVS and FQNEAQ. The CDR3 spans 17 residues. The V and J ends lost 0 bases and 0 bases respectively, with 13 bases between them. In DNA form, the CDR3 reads TGTGCCAGCAGCTTAGCCCGTGCAGGGTCGAGCACAGATACGCAGTATTTT. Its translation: CASSLARAGSSTDTQYF.

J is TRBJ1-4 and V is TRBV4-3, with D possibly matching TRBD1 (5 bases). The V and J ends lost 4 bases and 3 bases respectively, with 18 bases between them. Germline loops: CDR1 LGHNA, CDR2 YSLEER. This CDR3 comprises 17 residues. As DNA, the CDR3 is TGCGCCAGCAGCCTAGGGGAAGGGGCAGGGTCTAATGAAAAACTGTTTTTT. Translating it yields CASSLGEGAGSNEKLFF.

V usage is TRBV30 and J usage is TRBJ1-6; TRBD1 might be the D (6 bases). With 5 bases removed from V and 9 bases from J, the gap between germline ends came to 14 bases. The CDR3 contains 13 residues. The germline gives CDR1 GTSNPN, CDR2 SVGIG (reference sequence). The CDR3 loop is CAWGGHGGSPLHF. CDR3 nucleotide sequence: TGTGCCTGGGGGGGACATGGAGGTTCACCCCTCCACTTT.

In DNA, the CDR3 is TGCGCCAGCAGCCAAGATCTGTACAGGCCCAGCTATGGCTACACCTTC. Translating it yields CASSQDLYRPSYGYTF. The chain links TRBV4-1 to TRBJ1-2; D might be TRBD1 (5 bases). The V and J ends lost 0 bases and 4 bases respectively, with 15 bases between them. CDR1 is MGHRA and CDR2 is YSYEKL in the germline V gene. The CDR3 is 16 amino acids.

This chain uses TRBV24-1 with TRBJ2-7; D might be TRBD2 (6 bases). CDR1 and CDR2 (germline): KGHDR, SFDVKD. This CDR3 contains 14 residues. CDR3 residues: CAVIRAGGDYEQYF. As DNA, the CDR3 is TGTGCGGTTATCAGGGCCGGAGGGGACTACGAGCAGTACTTC.

The CDR3 nucleotides are TGTGCCAGCAGCGTAAGAGGGGGCTATGGCTACACCTTC. The encoded protein is CASSVRGGYGYTF. This chain uses TRBV9 with TRBJ1-2, with D perhaps matching TRBD1 (6 bases). This CDR3 has 13 amino acids. Looked up from germline, CDR1 is SGDLS and CDR2 is YYNGEE. V gave up 1 base and J gave up 4 bases, with 8 bases separating them.

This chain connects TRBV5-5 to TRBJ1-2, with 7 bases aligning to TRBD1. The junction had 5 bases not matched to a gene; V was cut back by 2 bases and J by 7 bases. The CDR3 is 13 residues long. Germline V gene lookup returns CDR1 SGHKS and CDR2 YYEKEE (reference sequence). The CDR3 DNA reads TGTGCCAGCAGCTTCTGGACAGGCGCTGGCTACACCTTC. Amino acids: CASSFWTGAGYTF.

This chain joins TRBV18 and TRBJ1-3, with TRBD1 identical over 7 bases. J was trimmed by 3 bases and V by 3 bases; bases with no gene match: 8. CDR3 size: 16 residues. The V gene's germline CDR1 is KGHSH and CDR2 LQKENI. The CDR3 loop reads CASSPSPSGGGNTIYF. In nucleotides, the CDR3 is TGTGCCAGCTCACCGAGTCCGTCAGGGGGTGGAAACACCATATATTTT.

In DNA form, the CDR3 reads TGTGCCAGCAGTCCGGGACTAGCGGGGGTAGGGGAGACCCAGTACTTC. Translating it yields CASSPGLAGVGETQYF. This chain joins TRBV6-2 or TRBV6-3 and TRBJ2-5, with 14 nucleotides matching TRBD2. Losses at the gene ends were 5 bases for V and 5 bases for J; bases not matched to a gene: 7. Germline V gene lookup returns CDR1 MNHEY and CDR2 SVGEGT. This CDR3 is 16 amino acids long.

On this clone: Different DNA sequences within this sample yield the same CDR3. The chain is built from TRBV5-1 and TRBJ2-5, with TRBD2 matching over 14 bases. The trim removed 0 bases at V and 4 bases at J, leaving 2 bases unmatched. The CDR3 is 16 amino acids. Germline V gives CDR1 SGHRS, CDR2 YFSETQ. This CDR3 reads CASSLGLAGGRETQYF. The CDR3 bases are TGCGCCAGCAGCTTGGGACTAGCGGGGGGGCGAGAGACCCAGTACTTC.

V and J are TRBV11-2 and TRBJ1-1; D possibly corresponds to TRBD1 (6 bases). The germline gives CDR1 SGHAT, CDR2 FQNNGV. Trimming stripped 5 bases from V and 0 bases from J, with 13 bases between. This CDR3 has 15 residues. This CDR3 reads CASSPVQGMNTEAFF. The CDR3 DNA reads TGTGCCAGCAGCCCCGTCCAGGGGATGAACACTGAAGCTTTCTTT.

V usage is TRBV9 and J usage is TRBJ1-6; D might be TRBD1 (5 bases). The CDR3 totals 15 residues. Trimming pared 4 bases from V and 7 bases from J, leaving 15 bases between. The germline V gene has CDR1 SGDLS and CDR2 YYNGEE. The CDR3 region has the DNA TGTGCCAGCAGCCCAGAAGCGGGGGTGAATTCACCCCTCCACTTT. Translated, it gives CASSPEAGVNSPLHF.

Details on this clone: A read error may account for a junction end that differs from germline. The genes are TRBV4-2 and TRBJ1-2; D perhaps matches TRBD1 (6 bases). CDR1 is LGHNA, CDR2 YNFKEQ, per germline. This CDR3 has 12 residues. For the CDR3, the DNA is TGTGCCAGCAGCCAGTCACCCACAGGGAGCATCTTC. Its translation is CASSQSPTGSIF.

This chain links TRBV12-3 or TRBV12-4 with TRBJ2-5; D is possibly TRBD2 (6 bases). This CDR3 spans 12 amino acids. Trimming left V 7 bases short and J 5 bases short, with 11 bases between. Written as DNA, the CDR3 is TGTGCCAGCAATCGGGCGGGGGAGACCCAGTACTTC. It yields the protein CASNRAGETQYF.